A single sample is the source of the 30 T cell receptor beta chains below, sequenced in a study of cytomegalovirus exposure and HLA in healthy donors. The assay was immunoSEQ multiplex PCR, and TCRdb's table has in-frame clones only and misses some. The sample lists about 63,000 clones, roughly nine tenths occurring once. The sequenced sample consisted of PBMCs. The receptor set was obtained from a woman under 30 in good health and CMV-seronegative.

The rearrangement uses TRBV21-1 and TRBJ2-7; TRBD1, the D gene given by the table, was not confirmed from the DNA. TRBV21-1 is termed a pseudogene. CDR3 length: 12 residues. The CDR3 region has the DNA TGTGCCAGCAACCCGCCTGACAGGGGAAAGTACTTC. This gives the protein CASNPPDRGKYF.

The V call is TRBV6-1, the J call TRBJ2-1; 9 bases agree with TRBD1. V trimming: 6 bases; J trimming: 6 bases; junction bases outside the gene matches: 3. The CDR3 runs 13 residues. Germline-derived CDR1 and CDR2 are MNHNS and SASEGT. In nucleotides, the CDR3 is TGTGCCAGCAGATGGGGACAGGGCAATGAGCAGTTCTTC. Its protein is CASRWGQGNEQFF.

V is TRBV6-1 and J is TRBJ2-7; D gene unclear. This CDR3 has 13 amino acids. With 1 base removed from V and 6 bases from J, the gap between germline ends came to 10 bases. Germline CDR1 MNHNS, CDR2 SASEGT. The CDR3 region has the DNA TGTGCCAGCAGTGAAGTTATGTACAGCGAGCAGTACTTC. Residues: CASSEVMYSEQYF.

V and J are TRBV5-5 and TRBJ1-5; TRBD1 is a possible D gene (5 bases). V was pared by 3 bases and J by 1 base, with 17 bases between. This CDR3 comprises 17 residues. Germline CDR1 is SGHKS and CDR2 is YYEKEE (reference sequence). CDR3 in DNA: TGTGCCAGCAGCTCATTTCCGGGACGGGGGAGCAATCAGCCCCAGCATTTT. Amino acid sequence: CASSSFPGRGSNQPQHF.

The chain combines TRBV7-9 with TRBJ2-3; the match to TRBD2 covers 9 bases. This CDR3 contains 16 residues. V lost 3 bases to trimming and J lost 0 bases; unmatched junction nucleotides: 4. Germline V gene data show CDR1 as SEHNR and CDR2 as FQNEAQ (reference sequence). The CDR3 here is CASSLPTSGSTDTQYF. The CDR3, as DNA: TGTGCCAGCAGCTTGCCCACTAGCGGGAGCACAGATACGCAGTATTTT.

J is TRBJ2-1 and V is TRBV5-4; 12 bases line up with TRBD2. The germline CDR1 and CDR2 sequences are SGHNT and YYREEE (reference sequence). Trimming took 3 bases from V and 6 from J; bases not matched to a gene: 1. This CDR3 spans 14 amino acids. For the CDR3, the DNA is TGTGCCAGCAGCTGGACTAGCGGGGTCAATGAGCAGTTCTTC. It is translated as CASSWTSGVNEQFF.

The V call is TRBV19, the J call TRBJ1-2; 9 nucleotides match TRBD1. CDR1 LNHDA and CDR2 SQIVND come from the germline V gene (reference sequence). V was pared by 2 bases and J by 2 bases, with 3 bases of the junction left unmatched. This CDR3 is built from 15 residues. The DNA for the CDR3 is TGTGCCAGTAGTATAAAAACAGGGGGCAACTATGGCTACACCTTC. Encoded protein: CASSIKTGGNYGYTF.

This sequence joins TRBV5-1 and TRBJ2-3; no clear D gene. The CDR3 is 16 residues long. V lost 4 bases to trimming and J lost 2 bases, with 17 bases between them. Germline assignment: CDR1 SGHRS and CDR2 YFSETQ. The chain's CDR3 is CASSTPTNGPTDTQYF. Written as DNA, the CDR3 is TGCGCCAGCAGCACACCGACAAACGGTCCCACAGATACGCAGTATTTT.

The V and J genes are TRBV7-9 and TRBJ2-2; tentative D call: TRBD2 (5 bases). CDR1 and CDR2 (germline): SEHNR, FQNEAQ (reference sequence). The V end was cut by 5 bases, the J end by 3 bases, with 22 bases between. The CDR3 runs to 18 residues. The CDR3 DNA is TGTGCCAGCAGCCCAGCGCGGAATACCGGGAAATACACCGGGGAGCTGTTTTTT. Protein: CASSPARNTGKYTGELFF.

The chain links TRBV5-6 to TRBJ2-2, with TRBD1 matching over 9 bases. Germline trimming cut 4 bases from V and 6 bases from J; bases unmatched to any gene: 7. Germline V CDR1 and CDR2: SGHDT, YYEEEE. This CDR3 spans 15 amino acids. CDR3 in DNA: TGTGCCAGCAGCGGAGGGACAGGGAAGGCCGGGGAGCTGTTTTTT. This sequence encodes CASSGGTGKAGELFF.

The chain has TRBV7-8 and TRBJ2-1; 7 bases line up with TRBD2. This CDR3 contains 13 residues. CDR1 and CDR2 (germline): SGHVS, FQNEAQ. The trim removed 6 bases at V and 5 bases at J, leaving 4 bases unmatched. Here the CDR3 DNA reads TGTGCCAGCAGAGACGGGGGGAACAATGAGCAGTTCTTC. Its translation is CASRDGGNNEQFF.

CDR3 residues: CASSPGQGVTYEQYF. CDR3 coding DNA: TGTGCCAGCAGCCCCGGACAGGGCGTCACCTACGAGCAGTACTTC. The chain carries TRBV7-9 and TRBJ2-7; TRBD1 agrees at 8 bases. CDR3 size: 15 residues. Germline-derived CDR1 and CDR2 are SEHNR and FQNEAQ (reference sequence). The trim removed 5 bases at V and 2 bases at J, leaving 8 bases unmatched. The full variable domain, with the rest looked up from reference TRBV7-9 and TRBJ2-7, is DTGVSQNPRHKITKRGQNVTFRCDPISEHNRLYWYRQTLGQGPEFLTYFQNEAQLEKSRLLSDRFSAERPKGSFSTLEIQRTEQGDSAMYLCASSPGQGVTYEQYFGPGTRLTVT.

This chain joins TRBV6-1 and TRBJ1-1, with D perhaps matching TRBD1 (6 bases). Trimming left V 7 bases short and J 3 bases short, with 18 bases between. This CDR3 region has 15 residues. Per the germline V gene, CDR1 is MNHNS and CDR2 is SASEGT. This CDR3 is CASNRNRDWDTEAFF. CDR3 in DNA: TGTGCCAGCAATAGAAACAGGGATTGGGACACTGAAGCTTTCTTT.

This chain links TRBV7-9 with TRBJ1-1, with TRBD1 identical over 7 bases. Germline-derived CDR1 and CDR2 are SEHNR and FQNEAQ (reference sequence). With V trimmed by 6 bases and J by 8 bases, 3 bases remained unmatched. CDR3 length equals 11 residues. The CDR3 nucleotides are TGTGCCAGCAGGTCAGGGGGGGAAGCTTTCTTT. Its translation is CASRSGGEAFF.

The V and J genes are TRBV11-2 and TRBJ2-5; possible D gene TRBD2, 5 bases. V lost 5 bases to trimming and J lost 2 bases, with 12 bases between them. The CDR3 sequence is 14 residues long. Per the germline V gene, CDR1 is SGHAT and CDR2 is FQNNGV. For the CDR3, the DNA is TGTGCCAGCAGCCTTACGATAGCGCAAGAGACCCAGTACTTC. Amino acid sequence: CASSLTIAQETQYF.

V usage is TRBV5-4 and J usage is TRBJ2-5, with 9 bases identical to TRBD2. Trimming took 0 bases from V and 4 from J; bases not matched to a gene: 7. This CDR3 contains 16 residues. CDR1 is SGHNT, CDR2 YYREEE, per germline (reference sequence). The chain's CDR3 is CASSLGLAGISETQYF. The CDR3 DNA reads TGTGCCAGCAGCTTGGGTCTAGCGGGAATTTCAGAGACCCAGTACTTC.

The CDR3 bases are TGCGCCAGCAGTTATTCTATGGCGGGGGGGCTGCAAGAGACCCAGTACTTC. The encoded protein is CASSYSMAGGLQETQYF. The V call is TRBV5-1, the J call TRBJ2-5, with 9 bases matching TRBD2. The CDR3 has 17 amino acids. The germline V gene encodes CDR1 SGHRS and CDR2 YFSETQ. V lost 5 bases and J lost 2; bases outside the gene matches: 13.

This rearrangement joins TRBV25-1 to TRBJ1-1, with TRBD1 as a possible D gene (5 bases). The V end was cut by 1 base, the J end by 3 bases, with 12 bases between. The V gene's germline CDR1 is MGHDK and CDR2 SYGVNS. The CDR3 is 15 residues long. The CDR3 DNA is TGTGCCAGCAGTGAATTGGGCAGGGTAGACACTGAAGCTTTCTTT. It encodes CASSELGRVDTEAFF.

This clone has a single count. V is TRBV6-1 and J is TRBJ2-3; D is possibly TRBD1 (6 bases). Germline V gene data show CDR1 as MNHNS and CDR2 as SASEGT. V was trimmed by 6 bases and J by 0 bases, leaving 10 bases between them. This CDR3 has 14 amino acids. The CDR3 coding sequence is TGTGCCAGCAGAACTACAGGGAGCACAGATACGCAGTATTTT. This gives the protein CASRTTGSTDTQYF.

The J gene is TRBJ1-1, the V gene TRBV7-9; D possibly corresponds to TRBD1 (5 bases). Trimming pared 6 bases from V and 0 bases from J, leaving 17 bases between. Germline V gene lookup returns CDR1 SEHNR and CDR2 FQNEAQ (reference sequence). The CDR3 has 16 residues. The CDR3 reads CASRPPVGGLNTEAFF. The CDR3 nucleotides read TGTGCCAGCAGACCCCCGGTGGGGGGATTGAACACTGAAGCTTTCTTT. Full variable domain (missing parts from reference TRBV7-9 and TRBJ1-1): DTGVSQNPRHKITKRGQNVTFRCDPISEHNRLYWYRQTLGQGPEFLTYFQNEAQLEKSRLLSDRFSAERPKGSFSTLEIQRTEQGDSAMYLCASRPPVGGLNTEAFFGQGTRLTVV.

This clone was seen a single time. The chain recombines TRBV18 with TRBJ2-1, with a tentative D call TRBD1 (6 bases). Deletions cut 0 bases from V and 8 bases from J, with 17 bases between. The CDR3 covers 16 residues. Germline values: CDR1 KGHSH, CDR2 LQKENI. The CDR3: CASSPPVTGWDHEQFF. Written as DNA, the CDR3 is TGTGCCAGCTCACCACCGGTCACAGGGTGGGACCATGAGCAGTTCTTC.

This chain links TRBV2 with TRBJ1-5; D possibly corresponds to TRBD1 (5 bases). This CDR3 contains 14 residues. CDR1 SNHLY and CDR2 FYNNEI come from the germline V gene. V shed 3 bases and J shed 5 bases, with 11 bases lying between them. The CDR3 loop reads CASSDAGVDQPQHF. The CDR3 DNA sequence: TGTGCCAGCAGTGACGCGGGGGTCGATCAGCCCCAGCATTTT.

This chain links TRBV10-2 with TRBJ1-1; 10 nucleotides line up with TRBD1. CDR1 is WSHSY and CDR2 is SAAADI in the germline V gene. This CDR3 is 13 amino acids long. J gave up 4 bases and V 4 bases, and 0 bases lay outside the gene matches. CDR3 sequence: CASSGTGGTEAFF. DNA of the CDR3: TGCGCCAGCAGTGGGACAGGGGGCACTGAAGCTTTCTTT.

This clone was picked up a small number of times. The chain carries TRBV7-2 and TRBJ2-3; 7 bases align to TRBD2. Trimming removed 1 base from V and 1 base from J; junction bases left unmatched: 2. CDR1 SGHTA and CDR2 FQGNSA come from the germline V gene. The length of the CDR3 is 15 residues. In DNA form, the CDR3 reads TGTGCCAGCAGCTTAGTAAGCGGGGGCACAGATACGCAGTATTTT. It is translated as CASSLVSGGTDTQYF.

This chain uses TRBV19 with TRBJ2-4; D not certain. This CDR3 has 16 residues. The V end lost 3 bases, the J end lost 5 bases, and 17 bases lay between the germline ends. Germline V gene lookup returns CDR1 LNHDA and CDR2 SQIVND (reference sequence). As DNA, the CDR3 is TGTGCCAGTAGTATTGACTGGTGGCCCGCCCAAAACATTCAGTACTTC. Protein sequence: CASSIDWWPAQNIQYF.

This clone was detected once. The CDR3 reads CAWRTGTGVSYEQYF. For the CDR3, the DNA is TGTGCCTGGAGGACCGGGACAGGAGTCTCCTACGAGCAGTACTTC. The genes are TRBV30 and TRBJ2-7, with 8 bases identical to TRBD1. CDR1 and CDR2 (germline): GTSNPN, SVGIG (reference sequence). The J segment lost 0 bases and the V segment lost 3 bases, leaving 7 bases of the junction unmatched. The CDR3 totals 15 residues.

Here the CDR3 DNA reads TGTGCCAGCAGTTTATTGGACAGCAACTATGGCTACACCTTC. It codes for CASSLLDSNYGYTF. J is TRBJ1-2 and V is TRBV28, with D possibly matching TRBD1 (6 bases). V lost 1 base and J lost 2, with 8 bases in between. The CDR3 is 14 residues long. Germline V gene data show CDR1 as MDHEN and CDR2 as SYDVKM.

The chain couples TRBV6-6 to TRBJ2-2; possibly TRBD1 for D (5 bases). Trimming removed 2 bases at V and 6 bases at J, with 13 bases between. This CDR3 contains 15 residues. CDR1 and CDR2 (germline): MNHNY, SVGAGI (reference sequence). This CDR3 is CASSYVSAGPGELFF. The CDR3 nucleotides are TGTGCCAGCAGTTACGTGTCGGCAGGGCCCGGGGAGCTGTTTTTT.

The chain recombines TRBV7-2 with TRBJ1-5; TRBD1 aligns across 8 bases. J lost 5 bases, V lost 5 bases, and 8 bases had no gene match. Germline CDR1 SGHTA, CDR2 FQGNSA. This CDR3 spans 15 amino acids. The CDR3 here is CASSIYQGADQPQHF. CDR3 in DNA: TGTGCCAGCAGCATTTATCAGGGGGCAGATCAGCCCCAGCATTTT.

There are a few counts of this clone. This chain joins TRBV30 and TRBJ1-1, with D maybe TRBD1 (6 bases). Germline values: CDR1 GTSNPN, CDR2 SVGIG (reference sequence). With 2 bases removed from V and 3 bases from J, the gap between germline ends came to 10 bases. The CDR3 has 13 residues. The CDR3 loop is CAWSYNRDTEAFF. The CDR3 DNA sequence: TGTGCCTGGAGTTATAACAGGGACACTGAAGCTTTCTTT.